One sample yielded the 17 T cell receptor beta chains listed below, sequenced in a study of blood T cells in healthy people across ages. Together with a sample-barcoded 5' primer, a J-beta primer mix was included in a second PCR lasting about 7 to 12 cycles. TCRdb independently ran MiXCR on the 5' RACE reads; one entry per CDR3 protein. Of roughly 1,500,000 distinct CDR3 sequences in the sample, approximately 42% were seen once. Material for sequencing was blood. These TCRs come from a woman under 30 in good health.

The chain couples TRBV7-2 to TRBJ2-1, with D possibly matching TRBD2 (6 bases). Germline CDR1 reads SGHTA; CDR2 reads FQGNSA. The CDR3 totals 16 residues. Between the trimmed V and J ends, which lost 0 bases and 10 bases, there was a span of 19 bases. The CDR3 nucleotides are TGTGCCAGCAGCTTAGCAACGGGGGACCTGTGCACCGAGCAGTTCTTC. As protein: CASSLATGDLCTEQFF.

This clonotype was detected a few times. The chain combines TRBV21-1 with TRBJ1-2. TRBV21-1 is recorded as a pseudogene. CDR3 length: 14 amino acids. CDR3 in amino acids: CASEQGGRSYGYTF. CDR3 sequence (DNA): TGTGCCAGCGAGCAGGGTGGCAGAAGCTATGGCTACACCTTC.

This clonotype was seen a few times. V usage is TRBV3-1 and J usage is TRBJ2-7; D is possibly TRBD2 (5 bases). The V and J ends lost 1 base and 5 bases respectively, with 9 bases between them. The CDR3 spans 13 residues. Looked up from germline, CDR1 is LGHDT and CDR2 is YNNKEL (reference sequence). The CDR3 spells CASSQARRDEQYF. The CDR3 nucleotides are TGTGCCAGCAGCCAAGCCCGGCGGGACGAGCAGTACTTC.

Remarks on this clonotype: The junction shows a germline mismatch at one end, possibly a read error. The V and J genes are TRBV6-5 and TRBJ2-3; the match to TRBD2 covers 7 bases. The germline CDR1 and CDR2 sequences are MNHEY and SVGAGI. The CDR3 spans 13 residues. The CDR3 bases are TGTGCCAGCAGGGGGGGGGGTACAGATGCGCAGTATTTT. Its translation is CASRGGGTDAQYF.

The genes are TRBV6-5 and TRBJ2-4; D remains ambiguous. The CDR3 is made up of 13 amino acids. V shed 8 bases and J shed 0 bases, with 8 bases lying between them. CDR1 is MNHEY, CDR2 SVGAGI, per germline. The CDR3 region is CASASRAKNIQYF. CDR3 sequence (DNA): TGTGCCAGCGCGTCTAGAGCCAAAAACATTCAGTACTTC.

The DNA for the CDR3 is TGTGCCGGGCAGGGGGATGTGGTGAACACTGAAGCTTTCTTT. It encodes CAGQGDVVNTEAFF. The rearrangement uses TRBV7-9 and TRBJ1-1; TRBD1 aligns across 7 bases. The ends lost 11 bases at V and 0 bases at J; junction bases unmatched: 9. Germline lookup yields CDR1 SEHNR and CDR2 FQNEAQ (reference sequence). The CDR3 loop spans 14 amino acids.

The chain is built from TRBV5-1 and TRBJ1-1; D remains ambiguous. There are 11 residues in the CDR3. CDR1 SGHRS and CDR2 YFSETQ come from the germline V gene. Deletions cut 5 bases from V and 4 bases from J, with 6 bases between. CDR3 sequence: CASRAATEAFF. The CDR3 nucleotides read TGCGCCAGCAGGGCGGCCACTGAAGCTTTCTTT.

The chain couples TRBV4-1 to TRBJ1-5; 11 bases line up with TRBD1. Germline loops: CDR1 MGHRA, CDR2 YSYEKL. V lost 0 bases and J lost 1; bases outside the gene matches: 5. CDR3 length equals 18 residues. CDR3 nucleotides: TGCGCCAGCAGCCAAGATGGGACAGGGGGGTTCAGCAATCAGCCCCAGCATTTT. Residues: CASSQDGTGGFSNQPQHF.

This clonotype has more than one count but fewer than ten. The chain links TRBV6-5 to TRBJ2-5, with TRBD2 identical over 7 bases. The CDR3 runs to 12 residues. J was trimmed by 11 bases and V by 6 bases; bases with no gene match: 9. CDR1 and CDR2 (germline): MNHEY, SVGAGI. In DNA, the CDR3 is TGTGCCAGCAGCTCCTACGGGCGGGAGCAGTACTTC. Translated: CASSSYGREQYF.

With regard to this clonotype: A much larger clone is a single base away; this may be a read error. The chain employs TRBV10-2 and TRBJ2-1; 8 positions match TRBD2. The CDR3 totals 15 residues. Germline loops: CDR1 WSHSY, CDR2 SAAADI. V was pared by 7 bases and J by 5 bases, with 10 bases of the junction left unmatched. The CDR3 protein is CASTHRISGNNEQFF. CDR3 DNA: TGCGCCAGCACCCACAGGATTAGCGGGAACAATGAGCAGTTCTTC.

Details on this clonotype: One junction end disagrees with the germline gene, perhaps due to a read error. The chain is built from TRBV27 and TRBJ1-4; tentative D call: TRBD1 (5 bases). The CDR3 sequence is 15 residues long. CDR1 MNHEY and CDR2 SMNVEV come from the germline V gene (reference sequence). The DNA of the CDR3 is TGTACCAGCAGTCTCATTGGGGCTACTAATGAAAAACTGTTTTTT. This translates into CTSSLIGATNEKLFF.

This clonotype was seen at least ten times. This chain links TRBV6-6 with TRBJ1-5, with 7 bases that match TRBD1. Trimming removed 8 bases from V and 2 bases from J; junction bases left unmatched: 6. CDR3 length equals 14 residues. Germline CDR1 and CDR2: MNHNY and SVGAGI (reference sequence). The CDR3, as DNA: TGTGCCAGCTCCTCAGGGGGGGGCAATCAGCCCCAGCATTTT. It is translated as CASSSGGGNQPQHF.

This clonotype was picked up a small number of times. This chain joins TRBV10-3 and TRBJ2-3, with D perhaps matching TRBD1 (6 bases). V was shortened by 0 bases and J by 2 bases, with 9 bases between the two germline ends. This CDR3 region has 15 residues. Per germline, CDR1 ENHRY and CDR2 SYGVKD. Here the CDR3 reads CAISESEGDTDTQYF. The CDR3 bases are TGTGCCATCAGTGAGTCAGAGGGGGACACAGATACGCAGTATTTT.

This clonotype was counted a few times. The CDR3 DNA follows: TGTGCCAGCAGTCCCGGGACTAGCGGGAGCTCCGGGGAGCTGTTTTTT. This encodes CASSPGTSGSSGELFF. This chain links TRBV6-5 with TRBJ2-2; 14 nucleotides match TRBD2. The CDR3 is 16 residues long. Germline lookup yields CDR1 MNHEY and CDR2 SVGAGI. V was clipped by 5 bases and J by 6 bases; unmatched bases: 5.

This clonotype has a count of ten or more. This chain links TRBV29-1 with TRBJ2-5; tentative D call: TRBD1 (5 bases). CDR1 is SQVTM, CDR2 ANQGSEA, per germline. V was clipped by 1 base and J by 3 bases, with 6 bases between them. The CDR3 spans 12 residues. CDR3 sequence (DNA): TGCAGCGTTGAAGTCAGGGAAGAGACCCAGTACTTC. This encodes CSVEVREETQYF.

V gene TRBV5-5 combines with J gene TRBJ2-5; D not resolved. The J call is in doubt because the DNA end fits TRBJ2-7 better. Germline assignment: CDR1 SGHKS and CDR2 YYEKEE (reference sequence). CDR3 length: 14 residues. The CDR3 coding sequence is TGTGCCAGCATGACGGTAGGTACCATCTACGAGCAGTACTTC. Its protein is CASMTVGTIYEQYF.

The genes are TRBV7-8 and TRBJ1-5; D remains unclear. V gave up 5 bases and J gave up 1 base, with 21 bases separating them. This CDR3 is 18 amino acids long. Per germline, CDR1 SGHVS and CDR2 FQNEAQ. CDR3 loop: CASSPEKPRLRSNQPQHF. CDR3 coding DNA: TGTGCCAGCAGCCCAGAAAAGCCCCGGTTAAGGAGCAATCAGCCCCAGCATTTT.